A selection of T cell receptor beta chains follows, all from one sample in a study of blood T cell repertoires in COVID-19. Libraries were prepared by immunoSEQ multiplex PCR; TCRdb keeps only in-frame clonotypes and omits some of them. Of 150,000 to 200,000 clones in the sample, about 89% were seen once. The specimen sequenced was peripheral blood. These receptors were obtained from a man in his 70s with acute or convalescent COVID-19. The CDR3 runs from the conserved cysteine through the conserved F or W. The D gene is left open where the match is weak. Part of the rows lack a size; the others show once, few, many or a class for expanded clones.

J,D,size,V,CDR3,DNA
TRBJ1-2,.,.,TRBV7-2,CASSLALAANYGYTF,TGTGCCAGCAGCTTAGCACTTGCGGCTAACTATGGCTACACCTTC
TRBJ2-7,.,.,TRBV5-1,CASSPSSRVYEQYF,TGCGCCAGCAGCCCCTCGAGCCGGGTCTACGAGCAGTACTTC
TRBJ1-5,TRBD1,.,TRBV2,CASRLDRGDQPQHF,TGTGCCAGCAGGTTGGACAGGGGCGATCAGCCCCAGCATTTT
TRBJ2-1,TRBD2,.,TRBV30,CAWSVLGTSGRYNEQFF,TGTGCCTGGAGTGTACTAGGGACTAGCGGGAGATACAATGAGCAGTTCTTC
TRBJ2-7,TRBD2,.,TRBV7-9,CASSSTGTRAYEQYF,TGTGCCAGCAGCTCGACCGGGACTAGAGCGTACGAGCAGTACTTC
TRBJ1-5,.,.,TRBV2,CASRAYGPQHF,TGTGCCAGCAGAGCGTACGGGCCCCAGCATTTT
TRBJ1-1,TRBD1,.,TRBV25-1,CASKGQTYEAFF,TGTGCCAGCAAGGGACAGACCTATGAAGCTTTCTTT
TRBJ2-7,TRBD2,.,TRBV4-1,CASSGLAGGQYEQYF,TGCGCCAGCTCCGGACTAGCGGGGGGCCAATACGAGCAGTACTTC
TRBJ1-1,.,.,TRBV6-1,CASSPRPGDTEAFF,TGTGCCAGCAGTCCTCGACCGGGGGACACTGAAGCTTTCTTT
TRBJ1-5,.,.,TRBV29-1,CSVGVQGDQPQHF,TGCAGCGTTGGGGTACAGGGTGACCAGCCCCAGCATTTT
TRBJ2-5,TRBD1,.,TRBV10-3,CAIRGQGRRETQYF,TGTGCCATCAGGGGACAGGGCAGACGAGAGACCCAGTACTTC
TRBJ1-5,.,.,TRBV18,CASSSSLQGFNQPQHF,TGTGCCAGCTCATCATCCCTACAGGGTTTCAATCAGCCCCAGCATTTT
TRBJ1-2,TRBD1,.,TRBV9,CASSVRQGSGLDGYTF,TGTGCCAGCAGCGTACGACAGGGTTCGGGTCTGGATGGCTACACCTTC
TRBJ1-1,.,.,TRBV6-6,CASSWTVNTEAFF,TGTGCCAGCAGTTGGACAGTCAACACTGAAGCTTTCTTT
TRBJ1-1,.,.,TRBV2,CASSESQENTEAFF,TGTGCCAGCAGTGAATCCCAGGAGAACACTGAAGCTTTCTTT
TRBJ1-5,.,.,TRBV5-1,CASSLGPAVSNQPQHF,TGCGCCAGCAGCCTGGGTCCTGCGGTTAGCAATCAGCCCCAGCATTTT
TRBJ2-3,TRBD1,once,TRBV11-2,CASSLYRVGTGGQYF,TGTGCCAGCAGCCTATATAGGGTGGGGACAGGTGGGCAGTATTTT
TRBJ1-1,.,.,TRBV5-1,CASSLLGGSTEAFF,TGCGCCAGCAGCTTGTTGGGGGGGTCCACTGAAGCTTTCTTT
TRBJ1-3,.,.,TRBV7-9,CASRGSSGNTIYF,TGTGCCAGCAGGGGGAGCTCTGGAAACACCATATATTTT
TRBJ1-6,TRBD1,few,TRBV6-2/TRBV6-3,CASSRNTGGLYSPLHF,TGTGCCAGCAGTCGGAATACAGGGGGCCTTTATTCACCCCTCCACTTT
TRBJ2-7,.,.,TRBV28,CASTPPGHARSLQYF,TGTGCCAGCACCCCCCCCGGACACGCCCGAAGTCTACAGTACTTC
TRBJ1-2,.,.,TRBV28,CASSLGGGGYTF,TGTGCCAGCAGTTTAGGGGGGGGCGGCTACACCTTC
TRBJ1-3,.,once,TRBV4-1,CASSQVTVTSKRNTIYF,TGCGCCAGCAGCCAAGTGACAGTTACTTCTAAAAGAAACACCATATATTTT
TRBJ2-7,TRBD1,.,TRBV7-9,CASSSGTGGTYEQYF,TGTGCCAGCAGCTCCGGGACAGGGGGGACCTACGAGCAGTACTTC
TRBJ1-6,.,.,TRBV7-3,CASSLPGYNSPLHF,TGTGCCAGCAGTTTACCGGGTTACAATTCACCCCTCCACTTT
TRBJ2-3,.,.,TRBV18,CASSPTGADTQYF,TGTGCCAGCTCCCCTACAGGTGCGGATACGCAGTATTTT
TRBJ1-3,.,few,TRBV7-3,CASSRAGGFGNTIYF,TGTGCCAGCAGCCGCGCGGGGGGCTTCGGAAACACCATATATTTT
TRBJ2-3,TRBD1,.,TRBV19,CASSIQTGGVDTQYF,TGTGCCAGTAGTATCCAGACAGGGGGTGTAGATACGCAGTATTTT